This T cell receptor beta chain was profiled in a study of shared clonotypes between healthy human individuals. The CDR3 contains 13 residues. Germline lookup yields CDR1 LNHDA and CDR2 SQIVND (reference sequence). Trimming cost V 3 bases and J 5 bases; bases outside gene matches: 1. With regard to this clone: The same CDR3 can be traced to other DNA sequences in this sample.

The data were produced by immunoSEQ multiplex PCR, yet TCRdb's version contains in-frame clones alone and is incomplete. The sample lists a few hundred thousand clones; 97% were seen once. The chain joins TRBV19 to TRBJ1-5, with TRBD1 identical over 7 bases. Sequenced sample: naive CD4+ T cells sorted from blood. Subset described: CD45RA+ positively selected. This receptor was obtained from a woman aged 25 to 45 in good health. CDR3 nucleotide sequence: TGTGCCAGTAGTATTCAGGGGGATCAGCCCCAGCATTTT. Translated: CASSIQGDQPQHF.